The entry that follows covers one T cell receptor beta chain sequence. With 5 bases removed from V and 6 bases from J, the gap between germline ends came to 26 bases. The CDR3 is 17 residues long. The germline CDR1 and CDR2 sequences are MGHRA and YSYEKL. The sample comes from a study of radiotherapy plus CTLA-4 blockade in lung cancer. TCRdb's table, derived via immunoSEQ multiplex PCR, lists solely in-frame clones and lacks some. The repertoire holds around 32,000 clones, with roughly 77% as singletons. The chain couples TRBV4-1 to TRBJ2-7; D uncertain. This clonotype originated in a human donor with non-small cell lung cancer that progressed on radiotherapy plus ipilimumab. The sequences come from peripheral blood, collected from a patient treated with radiotherapy plus ipilimumab. The CDR3 is CASSSRWLSSSGFEQYF. CDR3 nucleotides: TGCGCCAGCAGCTCACGATGGCTTAGCTCTTCTGGGTTCGAGCAGTACTTC.